Following are 24 T cell receptor beta chains from one sample sequenced in a study of blood T cell repertoires in COVID-19. Only in-frame clones appear in the TCRdb table, and some are missing; sequencing was by immunoSEQ multiplex PCR. Altogether around 270,000 clones are present, less than 90% being singletons, with the ten largest covering roughly 1.8%. Sequencing was done on a sample of peripheral blood. These TCRs come from a man aged 25 to 40 with active or convalescent COVID-19.

The chain is built from TRBV4-1 and TRBJ1-5; D unresolved. This CDR3 region has 15 residues. The V and J ends lost 1 base and 0 bases respectively, with 7 bases between them. Germline CDR1 MGHRA, CDR2 YSYEKL. The CDR3 nucleotides read TGCGCCAGCAGCCAAGGCTATTTTAGCAATCAGCCCCAGCATTTT. This encodes CASSQGYFSNQPQHF.

V usage is TRBV3-1 (or the pseudogene TRBV3-2) and J usage is TRBJ1-1; weak D call: TRBD1 (6 bases). The CDR3 contains 15 residues. Trimming took off 6 bases at V and 4 bases at J, with 18 bases between the two ends. Germline CDR1 is LGHDT and CDR2 is YNNKEL (reference sequence). The CDR3: CASSPFGQRGTEAFF. Written as DNA, the CDR3 is TGTGCCAGCAGTCCGTTTGGACAGCGGGGCACTGAAGCTTTCTTT.

Only a few counts were recorded for this clone. J is TRBJ2-7 and V is TRBV7-9; a possible D gene is TRBD1 (6 bases). The germline V gene encodes CDR1 SEHNR and CDR2 FQNEAQ (reference sequence). CDR3 size: 16 residues. V gave up 5 bases and J gave up 0 bases, with 17 bases separating them. The CDR3 nucleotides read TGTGCCAGCAGCCCGAGGGGGTCAATCGGCTCCTACGAGCAGTACTTC. Translated: CASSPRGSIGSYEQYF.

The genes are TRBV5-1 and TRBJ2-2, with 10 bases that match TRBD1. Per germline, CDR1 SGHRS and CDR2 YFSETQ. Losses at the gene ends were 4 bases for V and 2 bases for J; bases not matched to a gene: 2. The CDR3 has 15 residues. The CDR3 nucleotides are TGCGCCAGCAGCGGGACAGGGGCAAACACCGGGGAGCTGTTTTTT. It codes for CASSGTGANTGELFF. Variable domain in full (rest from reference TRBV5-1 and TRBJ2-2): KAGVTQTPRYLIKTRGQQVTLSCSPISGHRSVSWYQQTPGQGLQFLFEYFSETQRNKGNFPGRFSGRQFSNSRSEMNVSTLELGDSALYLCASSGTGANTGELFFGEGSRLTVL.

This clone turned up a few times. The chain carries TRBV15 and TRBJ2-2, with TRBD2 as a possible D gene (7 bases). From germline, CDR1 is LNHNV and CDR2 YYDKDF (reference sequence). The CDR3 has 17 residues. The ends were cut back, 0 bases at V and 0 bases at J, with 11 bases in the middle. CDR3 protein: CATSRDAGATNTGELFF. For the CDR3, the DNA is TGTGCCACCAGCAGAGATGCGGGGGCTACGAACACCGGGGAGCTGTTTTTT. The whole variable domain, filled in from reference TRBV15 and TRBJ2-2, reads DAMVIQNPRYQVTQFGKPVTLSCSQTLNHNVMYWYQQKSSQAPKLLFHYYDKDFNNEADTPDNFQSRRPNTSFCFLDIRSPGLGDTAMYLCATSRDAGATNTGELFFGEGSRLTVL.

This clone turned up a few times. The chain carries TRBV6-5 and TRBJ1-1, with D possibly matching TRBD1 (5 bases). The CDR3 loop spans 11 amino acids. V was pared by 10 bases and J by 5 bases, with 11 bases between. The germline V gene encodes CDR1 MNHEY and CDR2 SVGAGI. Here the CDR3 reads CATDGGTEAFF. The CDR3 bases are TGTGCCACAGACGGGGGTACTGAAGCTTTCTTT.

This chain joins TRBV4-2 and TRBJ2-2; the D is unclear. The CDR3 length is 17 residues. V shed 0 bases and J shed 0 bases, with 11 bases lying between them. In germline, CDR1 is LGHNA, CDR2 YNFKEQ. The CDR3 spells CASSQDSSFSNTGELFF. The DNA for the CDR3 is TGTGCCAGCAGCCAAGATTCCTCCTTCTCGAACACCGGGGAGCTGTTTTTT.

V and J are TRBV19 and TRBJ2-7, with a weak D call TRBD2 (5 bases). Germline-derived CDR1 and CDR2 are LNHDA and SQIVND (reference sequence). V was clipped by 0 bases and J by 6 bases, with 15 bases between them. This CDR3 spans 15 amino acids. CDR3 residues: CASSIDYTRTTEQYF. CDR3 bases: TGTGCCAGTAGTATAGACTATACTAGGACGACCGAGCAGTACTTC.

CDR3 residues: CASSGWDSEECYTF. In DNA form, the CDR3 reads TGTGCCAGCAGTGGCTGGGACTCCGAAGAATGCTACACCTTC. This chain links TRBV25-1 with TRBJ1-2, with D maybe TRBD1 (5 bases). Trimming left V 4 bases short and J 9 bases short, with 18 bases between. The CDR3 loop spans 14 amino acids. Per germline, CDR1 MGHDK and CDR2 SYGVNS.

The rearrangement joins TRBV9 to TRBJ2-2; 8 nucleotides line up with TRBD2. The V and J ends lost 4 bases and 0 bases, in that order; junction bases with no gene match: 17. Germline V gene sequence: CDR1 SGDLS, CDR2 YYNGEE. The CDR3 length is 20 residues. The CDR3 DNA reads TGTGCCAGCAGCCCCTTTATCGGGGGGGAGCTGTGGGCGAACACCGGGGAGCTGTTTTTT. Protein: CASSPFIGGELWANTGELFF. The entire variable domain, with the rest obtained from reference TRBV9 and TRBJ2-2, is as follows: DSGVTQTPKHLITATGQRVTLRCSPRSGDLSVYWYQQSLDQGLQFLIQYYNGEERAKGNILERFSAQQFPDLHSELNLSSLELGDSALYFCASSPFIGGELWANTGELFFGEGSRLTVL.

The chain is built from TRBV29-1 and TRBJ1-2; unclear D gene. The germline V and J ends were trimmed by 7 bases and 6 bases, with 15 bases remaining between them. This CDR3 has 12 amino acids. The V gene's germline CDR1 is SQVTM and CDR2 ANQGSEA. CDR3 sequence: CSARRQTHGYTF. CDR3 sequence (DNA): TGCAGCGCCCGGCGCCAGACACATGGCTACACCTTC.

The chain employs TRBV3-1 (or the pseudogene TRBV3-2) and TRBJ1-1; 7 bases agree with TRBD1. The V gene's germline CDR1 is LGHDT and CDR2 YNNKEL (reference sequence). V lost 4 bases to trimming and J lost 0 bases; unmatched junction nucleotides: 2. CDR3 size: 14 residues. CDR3 sequence (DNA): TGTGCCAGCAGCCTGGGACAGATGAACACTGAAGCTTTCTTT. Residues: CASSLGQMNTEAFF.

The chain has TRBV19 and TRBJ2-7, with 7 nucleotides matching TRBD1. The trim removed 1 base at V and 3 bases at J, leaving 3 bases unmatched. The CDR3 consists of 14 residues. Germline V CDR1 and CDR2: LNHDA, SQIVND (reference sequence). CDR3: CASSIVGQFYEQYF. As DNA, the CDR3 is TGTGCCAGTAGTATAGTGGGACAGTTCTACGAGCAGTACTTC.

This chain links TRBV11-2 with TRBJ2-7, with D tentatively TRBD1 (5 bases). Trimming removed 1 base from V and 4 bases from J, with 11 bases in between. The CDR3 is 14 residues long. The germline gives CDR1 SGHAT, CDR2 FQNNGV. CDR3 sequence: CASSLGAAGYEQYF. CDR3 in DNA: TGTGCCAGCAGCTTAGGAGCAGCAGGGTACGAGCAGTACTTC. Complete variable domain (other parts from reference TRBV11-2 and TRBJ2-7): EAGVAQSPRYKIIEKRQSVAFWCNPISGHATLYWYQQILGQGPKLLIQFQNNGVVDDSQLPKDRFSAERLKGVDSTLKIQPAKLEDSAVYLCASSLGAAGYEQYFGPGTRLTVT.

The J gene is TRBJ2-7, the V gene TRBV3-1 (or the pseudogene TRBV3-2), with D possibly TRBD2 on 6 matching bases. The CDR3 contains 12 residues. CDR1 is LGHDT, CDR2 YNNKEL, per germline (reference sequence). V was trimmed by 5 bases and J by 6 bases, leaving 11 bases between them. The CDR3 reads CASSMGLLEQYF. The CDR3 region has the DNA TGTGCCAGCAGCATGGGACTCCTCGAGCAGTACTTC.

The chain uses TRBV9 and TRBJ2-5; 14 positions match TRBD2. Germline lookup yields CDR1 SGDLS and CDR2 YYNGEE. The CDR3 contains 17 residues. Unmatched junction bases numbered 3, after V lost 0 bases and J lost 2 bases. The CDR3 region has the DNA TGTGCCAGCAGCGTAGGACTAGCGGGGGGGCCGCAAGAGACCCAGTACTTC. Amino acids: CASSVGLAGGPQETQYF.

V usage is TRBV5-6 and J usage is TRBJ1-1; no reliable D call. Trimming left V 3 bases short and J 6 bases short, with 12 bases between. Germline CDR1 SGHDT, CDR2 YYEEEE. The CDR3 has 13 residues. The CDR3 reads CASSSNPGAEAFF. CDR3 DNA: TGTGCCAGCAGCTCAAACCCAGGCGCTGAAGCTTTCTTT.

This chain links TRBV9 with TRBJ1-2, with no clear D. The germline CDR1 and CDR2 sequences are SGDLS and YYNGEE. Trimming cost V 0 bases and J 4 bases, with 10 bases left between them. This CDR3 region has 14 residues. The CDR3 sequence is CASSVAAGLYGYTF. The DNA for the CDR3 is TGTGCCAGCAGCGTAGCCGCAGGCCTCTATGGCTACACCTTC.

This chain joins TRBV5-6 and TRBJ1-1; D might be TRBD1 (5 bases). The CDR3 runs to 13 residues. Germline CDR1 is SGHDT and CDR2 is YYEEEE. Trimming took 6 bases from V and 4 from J, leaving 13 bases between them. CDR3 in DNA: TGTGCCAGCACCAGGGAGGGTGCCACTGAAGCTTTCTTT. Protein product: CASTREGATEAFF.

This clone appeared a few times. The chain links TRBV4-3 to TRBJ1-2, with D hard to call. Trimming shortened V by 0 bases and J by 8 bases, and 16 bases separated the two germline ends. Germline V lookup: CDR1 LGHNA, CDR2 YSLEER. The CDR3 covers 15 residues. The CDR3 DNA reads as TGCGCCAGCAGCCAAGATCTGGAATCCCAGGCCGGCTACACCTTC. It yields the protein CASSQDLESQAGYTF.

The chain links TRBV7-6 to TRBJ2-7, with 11 bases lining up with TRBD2. The CDR3 spans 16 residues. Germline loops: CDR1 SGHVS, CDR2 FNYEAQ. V gave up 1 base and J gave up 2 bases; unmatched junction bases: 4. In DNA form, the CDR3 reads TGTGCCAGCAGCTTAGGTACTAGCGGGGGAACCTACGAGCAGTACTTC. Protein product: CASSLGTSGGTYEQYF.

This chain joins TRBV27 and TRBJ2-7; 10 positions agree with TRBD1. This CDR3 is 16 amino acids long. The V gene end was trimmed by 2 bases and the J gene end by 3 bases; junction bases not matched to a gene: 7. Germline V CDR1 and CDR2: MNHEY, SMNVEV (reference sequence). The CDR3 sequence: CASSLRVGTGDYEQYF. The CDR3 DNA follows: TGTGCCAGCAGTTTAAGGGTCGGGACAGGGGACTACGAGCAGTACTTC.

The rearrangement uses TRBV6-5 and TRBJ2-7; 9 bases line up with TRBD2. This CDR3 spans 15 amino acids. Germline V CDR1 and CDR2: MNHEY, SVGAGI. V was pared by 8 bases and J by 0 bases, with 8 bases of the junction left unmatched. The CDR3 reads CASFPSGVRSYEQYF. The CDR3 DNA follows: TGTGCCAGCTTCCCTAGCGGGGTCCGCTCCTACGAGCAGTACTTC.

This chain links TRBV30 with TRBJ2-7; 7 nucleotides match TRBD1. The ends lost 0 bases at V and 3 bases at J; junction bases unmatched: 2. Germline values: CDR1 GTSNPN, CDR2 SVGIG (reference sequence). The CDR3 contains 13 residues. The CDR3 is CAWSVGGDYEQYF. The CDR3 coding sequence is TGTGCCTGGAGTGTAGGGGGCGACTACGAGCAGTACTTC.